A selection of T cell receptor beta chains follows, all from one sample in a study of blood T cell repertoires in COVID-19. The assay was immunoSEQ multiplex PCR, and TCRdb's table has in-frame clones only and misses some. This table holds roughly 150,000 clones, more than 75% found once. Material: peripheral blood. The receptors shown here come from a man in his forties or fifties who had recovered from COVID-19. CDR3s include the opening cysteine and the closing phenylalanine or tryptophan. A D gene is named only where the DNA matches it firmly.

j_gene	d_gene	v_gene	CDR3aa
TRBJ2-7	TRBD2	TRBV19	CASSIFSGGYEQYF
TRBJ2-6	TRBD1	TRBV11-2	CASSSWTGEISGANVLTF
TRBJ1-2	.	TRBV15	CATSRDRASNGYTF
TRBJ2-7	TRBD1	TRBV7-6	CASSGTGGMYEQYF
TRBJ2-3	.	TRBV9	CASSVVSGRASTDTQYF
TRBJ1-2	.	TRBV5-1	CASSETLNYGYTF
TRBJ1-1	.	TRBV4-3	CASSQDLTQREAFF
TRBJ1-5	TRBD1	TRBV6-1	CASSERDRFGNQPQHF
TRBJ2-4	.	TRBV5-4	CASSLMGGSGNIQYF
TRBJ1-4	.	TRBV2	CASSEQGTNEKLFF
TRBJ2-6	.	TRBV19	CASSIQGSGANVLTF
TRBJ1-5	.	TRBV28	CASSLLETGDQPQHF
TRBJ2-5	.	TRBV18	CASSPRETQYF
TRBJ2-2	TRBD1	TRBV6-5	CASRADRGNTGELFF
TRBJ2-7	TRBD1	TRBV2	CASSGRGQGLYEQYF
TRBJ2-1	TRBD1	TRBV6-5	CASRYAAGQGAGEQFF
TRBJ2-7	TRBD1	TRBV5-4	CASSLGSVGGAYEQYF
TRBJ1-1	TRBD1	TRBV24-1	CATSDSGGKNTEAFF
TRBJ1-5	TRBD1	TRBV19	CASSGTGGRSNQPQHF
TRBJ1-2	.	TRBV1	CTSSQGTGDYYGYTF
TRBJ1-5	TRBD1	TRBV2	CASSLDRGGGQPQHF
TRBJ1-1	.	TRBV19	CASSGLSGTEAFF
TRBJ2-5	.	TRBV7-2	CASSLDFHIRETQYF
TRBJ1-1	TRBD1	TRBV19	CASNQYQGADEAFF